This TCR beta chain was sequenced in a study of cytomegalovirus exposure and HLA in healthy donors. This clone was seen a few times. Its antigen remains unknown. With 60 Vbeta and 13 Jbeta primers, the PCR was carried out. TCRdb's copy holds only in-frame clones and misses some; the assay was immunoSEQ multiplex PCR. The sample has roughly 130,000 clones, 74% seen once. Points from the study as a whole: Later on, an analysis found that several of the most significant clusters appeared to be linked to common viral pathogens, which included parvovirus B19. In a later analysis, 16,951 TCR beta sequences were associated with HLA alleles at 0.05 false discovery rate. In an earlier analysis, about 87% or about 30%: the productive usage of most TCR beta V segments.

V gave up 0 bases and J gave up 9 bases; unmatched junction bases: 16. The CDR3 is 17 amino acids. Germline CDR1 reads GTSNPN; CDR2 reads SVGIG (reference sequence). What was sequenced was PBMCs. The chain carries TRBV30 and TRBJ2-5, with 10 bases aligning to TRBD2. The origin of this receptor is a woman between 45 and 65 years old in good health and CMV-seropositive. CDR3: CAWSVPGPTSGWWAQYF. The CDR3 coding sequence is TGTGCCTGGAGTGTACCGGGCCCGACTAGCGGGTGGTGGGCCCAGTACTTC. The variable domain in full, with the rest retrieved from reference TRBV30 and TRBJ2-5, is SQTIHQWPATLVQPVGSPLSLECTVEGTSNPNLYWYRQAAGRGLQLLFYSVGIGQISSEVPQNLSASRPQDRQFILSSKKLLLSDSGFYLCAWSVPGPTSGWWAQYFGPGTRLLVL.